What follows is one TCR beta chain and its context. The antigen remains undetermined. The sample comes from a study of T cells expressing NK-cell markers. About the research overall: The study sequenced eight donors, seven HCMV-seropositive and one seronegative. Study-wide results and limits: The study left the HCMV specificity of expanded NKG2C+ T cell clones unresolved.

The CDR3 contains 15 residues. CDR1 and CDR2 from the germline V gene are DFQATT and SNEGSKA (reference sequence). Making the TCR beta cDNA relied on 5'RACE template switching with UMIs. For each CDR3 protein, TCRdb gives one entry from its re-call of the 5' RACE reads, without DNA. The sample includes 550,000 to 600,000 distinct CDR3 sequences. This chain joins TRBV20-1 and TRBJ2-1; the D call from TCRdb, TRBD1, cannot be confirmed without DNA. The sample comprised blood T cells: a sorted CD56 or NKG2C T cell subset, CD4+ or CD8+ T cells, or bulk PBMC T cells (not recorded which). This clonotype originated in a man younger than 30 in good health. This chain's CDR3 is CSAGSRGRGSNEQFF.